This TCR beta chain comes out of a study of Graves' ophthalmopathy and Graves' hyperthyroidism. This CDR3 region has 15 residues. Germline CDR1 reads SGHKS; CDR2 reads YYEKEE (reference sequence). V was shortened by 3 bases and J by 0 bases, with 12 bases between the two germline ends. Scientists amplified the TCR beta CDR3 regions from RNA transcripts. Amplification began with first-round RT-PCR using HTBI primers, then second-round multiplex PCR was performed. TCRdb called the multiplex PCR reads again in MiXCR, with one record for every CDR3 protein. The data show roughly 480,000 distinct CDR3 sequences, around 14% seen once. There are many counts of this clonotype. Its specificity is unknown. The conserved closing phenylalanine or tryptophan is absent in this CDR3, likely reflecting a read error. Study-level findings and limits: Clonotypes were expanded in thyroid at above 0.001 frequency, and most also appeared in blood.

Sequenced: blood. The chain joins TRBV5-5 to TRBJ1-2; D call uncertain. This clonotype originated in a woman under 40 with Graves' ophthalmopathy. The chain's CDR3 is CASSWVDLANYGYTL. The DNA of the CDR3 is TGTGCCAGCAGCTGGGTCGACTTAGCTAACTATGGCTACACCCTC.